This passage covers 23 T cell receptor beta chains from one sample sequenced in a study of cytomegalovirus exposure and HLA in healthy donors. PCR used 60 Vbeta primers and 13 Jbeta primers. Here immunoSEQ multiplex PCR was the method, and the copy in TCRdb shows in-frame clones only, minus some. Of some 270,000 clones listed, over 70% are singletons. The sample consisted of PBMCs. The receptors derive from a girl aged 2 to 10 in good health and CMV-seronegative.

This sequence joins TRBV27 and TRBJ2-7, with 8 bases identical to TRBD2. This CDR3 is built from 14 residues. Germline CDR1 reads MNHEY; CDR2 reads SMNVEV (reference sequence). The V gene end was trimmed by 8 bases and the J gene end by 7 bases; junction bases not matched to a gene: 13. In DNA, the CDR3 is TGTGCCAGCTCTCGGGGACTAGGGGGAGTGGAGCAGTACTTC. Translating gives CASSRGLGGVEQYF.

This clone occurred once. V usage is TRBV27 and J usage is TRBJ1-1; D remains ambiguous. Trimming left V 5 bases short and J 2 bases short, with 15 bases between. The CDR3 runs 15 residues. CDR1 is MNHEY and CDR2 is SMNVEV in the germline V gene (reference sequence). CDR3 protein: CASSLRPGSNTEAFF. CDR3 in DNA: TGTGCCAGCAGTCTCCGACCAGGCTCCAACACTGAAGCTTTCTTT.

The V gene is TRBV28, the J gene TRBJ1-1; D gene unclear. The V gene's germline CDR1 is MDHEN and CDR2 SYDVKM. This CDR3 comprises 13 residues. V shed 5 bases and J shed 9 bases, with 16 bases lying between them. CDR3 nucleotides: TGTGCCAGCAGTCTACGATGGACTTCTAAAGCTTTCTTT. Protein product: CASSLRWTSKAFF.

This clone showed up just once. The chain is built from TRBV6-1 and TRBJ1-2, with 7 nucleotides matching TRBD1. The germline V gene has CDR1 MNHNS and CDR2 SASEGT. This CDR3 has 13 residues. The junction had 3 bases not matched to a gene; V was cut back by 6 bases and J by 2 bases. In DNA, the CDR3 is TGTGCCAGCAGGGAACAGGGGAACTATGGCTACACCTTC. Translating gives CASREQGNYGYTF.

This clone has a handful of counts. The chain combines TRBV18 with TRBJ1-5, with D possibly being TRBD1 (5 bases). Germline CDR1 and CDR2: KGHSH and LQKENI. This CDR3 is built from 13 residues. V was cut by 2 bases and J by 5 bases, with 7 bases left in between. CDR3 loop: CASSPDSYQPQHF. CDR3 sequence (DNA): TGTGCCAGCTCACCAGACAGTTATCAGCCCCAGCATTTT.

The genes are TRBV5-4 and TRBJ1-2; TRBD1 matches 8 bases. The germline V gene has CDR1 SGHNT and CDR2 YYREEE (reference sequence). This CDR3 comprises 15 residues. Trimming took 0 bases from V and 6 from J; bases not matched to a gene: 7. The CDR3 nucleotides read TGTGCCAGCAGCTTGGGGGCAGGGGGCATCGATGGCTACACCTTC. It is translated as CASSLGAGGIDGYTF.

This chain joins TRBV18 and TRBJ2-1, with D maybe TRBD1 (5 bases). In germline, CDR1 is KGHSH, CDR2 LQKENI. The CDR3 is made up of 16 amino acids. V was cut by 8 bases and J by 6 bases, with 23 bases left in between. The CDR3 DNA follows: TGTGCCAGCCCCTCATCACCCGACAGCCCCCTCAATGAGCAGTTCTTC. Protein: CASPSSPDSPLNEQFF.

CDR3 nucleotides: TGTGCCAGCTCCTTCGCGGGAGGGCGCTACAATGAGCAGTTCTTC. As protein: CASSFAGGRYNEQFF. This chain uses TRBV11-2 with TRBJ2-1; 9 positions match TRBD2. This CDR3 is 15 amino acids long. Losses at the gene ends were 8 bases for V and 3 bases for J; bases not matched to a gene: 8. The germline CDR1 and CDR2 sequences are SGHAT and FQNNGV.

As DNA, the CDR3 is TGTGCCAGCAGTTCCCTCCCGACAGGGCTGGGCGGTGGCTACACCTTC. Its translation is CASSSLPTGLGGGYTF. The chain recombines TRBV27 with TRBJ1-2; 7 bases line up with TRBD1. Germline V gene sequence: CDR1 MNHEY, CDR2 SMNVEV (reference sequence). J gave up 7 bases and V 4 bases, and 15 bases lay outside the gene matches. The CDR3 sequence is 16 residues long.

The chain combines TRBV1 with TRBJ1-4; the tabulated D call, TRBD1, remains unverified against the DNA. TRBV1 is a pseudogene segment. The CDR3 extends over 14 amino acids. The CDR3 bases are TGCACCAGCAGCCAAAACAGGGCGGGCGAAAAACTGTTTTTT. Protein product: CTSSQNRAGEKLFF.

The chain is built from TRBV10-3 and TRBJ1-2; 8 bases line up with TRBD1. V gave up 0 bases and J gave up 1 base; unmatched junction bases: 4. This CDR3 is built from 16 residues. Germline V gene sequence: CDR1 ENHRY, CDR2 SYGVKD. The CDR3 sequence: CAISESSRGLNYGYTF. CDR3 DNA sequence: TGTGCCATCAGTGAGTCGTCCAGGGGGCTTAACTATGGCTACACCTTC.

The chain recombines TRBV19 with TRBJ2-7; a possible D gene is TRBD2 (5 bases). The CDR3 runs 15 residues. CDR1 is LNHDA, CDR2 SQIVND, per germline (reference sequence). Trimming removed 5 bases from V and 2 bases from J, with 16 bases in between. Here the CDR3 DNA reads TGTGCCAGTAGTGCCACTAGTCATCCAACCTACGAGCAGTACTTC. This sequence encodes CASSATSHPTYEQYF.

The chain combines TRBV7-9 with TRBJ2-1; D gene unclear. The CDR3 consists of 14 residues. CDR1 and CDR2 (germline): SEHNR, FQNEAQ (reference sequence). Trimming took off 1 base at V and 1 base at J, with 5 bases between the two ends. In DNA form, the CDR3 reads TGTGCCAGCAGCTTAGAGAGATCCTACAATGAGCAGTTCTTC. Translating it yields CASSLERSYNEQFF.

J is TRBJ2-2 and V is TRBV6-6, with D possibly being TRBD2 (6 bases). The CDR3 loop spans 15 amino acids. Germline loops: CDR1 MNHNY, CDR2 SVGAGI (reference sequence). V dropped 4 bases and J dropped 1 base, with 10 bases sitting between them. The CDR3 loop reads CASSSVGGNTGELFF. CDR3 sequence (DNA): TGTGCCAGCAGTTCCGTGGGGGGGAACACCGGGGAGCTGTTTTTT.

J is TRBJ2-1 and V is TRBV12-5; 10 bases fit TRBD2. Losses at the gene ends were 6 bases for V and 15 bases for J; bases not matched to a gene: 8. Germline V gene data show CDR1 as LGHNT and CDR2 as FRNRAP. The CDR3 covers 12 residues. The DNA of the CDR3 is TGTGCTAGTGGCCCCCAAGCGGGGGGGCTGTTCTTC. Protein: CASGPQAGGLFF.

V is TRBV28 and J is TRBJ1-6, with TRBD1 identical over 9 bases. The junction had 9 bases not matched to a gene; V was cut back by 10 bases and J by 11 bases. The V gene's germline CDR1 is MDHEN and CDR2 SYDVKM. This CDR3 contains 13 residues. Here the CDR3 reads CATGTGMAAPLHF. The CDR3 nucleotides are TGTGCCACCGGGACAGGGATGGCGGCACCCCTCCACTTT.

The chain is built from TRBV6-1 and TRBJ1-4, with D perhaps matching TRBD1 (5 bases). Deletions cut 2 bases from V and 9 bases from J, with 22 bases between. The CDR3 loop spans 17 amino acids. Germline CDR1 reads MNHNS; CDR2 reads SASEGT. This CDR3 is CASSETPGPEWVKKLFF. In DNA form, the CDR3 reads TGTGCCAGCAGTGAAACCCCAGGGCCAGAATGGGTTAAAAAACTGTTTTTT.

The V gene is TRBV27, the J gene TRBJ2-7; the match to TRBD2 covers 8 bases. From germline, CDR1 is MNHEY and CDR2 SMNVEV (reference sequence). This CDR3 has 14 residues. The trim removed 2 bases at V and 6 bases at J, leaving 6 bases unmatched. CDR3 sequence: CASSLGGLDREQYF. The DNA of the CDR3 is TGTGCCAGCAGTTTAGGGGGACTAGATCGCGAGCAGTACTTC.

Worth noting for this clone: The sample has other DNA sequences that encode this CDR3 too. V usage is TRBV19 and J usage is TRBJ2-1; 14 nucleotides agree with TRBD2. The germline V gene has CDR1 LNHDA and CDR2 SQIVND (reference sequence). V dropped 5 bases and J dropped 4; count of bases not matched to a gene: 4. The CDR3 is 16 residues long. CDR3: CASSPGLAGGYNEQFF. CDR3 DNA: TGTGCCAGTAGTCCTGGACTAGCGGGAGGATACAATGAGCAGTTCTTC.

The chain joins TRBV19 to TRBJ2-5; 10 nucleotides match TRBD1. The CDR3 covers 17 residues. Looked up from germline, CDR1 is LNHDA and CDR2 is SQIVND (reference sequence). V gave up 5 bases and J gave up 5 bases; unmatched junction bases: 14. CDR3 sequence: CASSPPFGTGDSETQYF. CDR3 sequence (DNA): TGTGCCAGTAGTCCGCCCTTTGGGACAGGGGATTCGGAGACCCAGTACTTC.

This chain joins TRBV7-3 and TRBJ2-3, with D possibly matching TRBD2 (6 bases). The CDR3 runs to 14 residues. The V gene's germline CDR1 is SGHTA and CDR2 FQGTGA. V was clipped by 2 bases and J by 9 bases, with 15 bases between them. CDR3 residues: CASSLFGGEATQYF. As DNA, the CDR3 is TGTGCCAGCAGCTTATTCGGGGGTGAGGCCACGCAGTATTTT.

This clone was picked up a small number of times. The V and J genes are TRBV5-1 and TRBJ2-1, with 15 bases fitting TRBD2. CDR1 SGHRS and CDR2 YFSETQ come from the germline V gene. The V segment lost 4 bases and the J segment 12 bases; nucleotides outside the gene matches: 5. The CDR3 has 14 residues. CDR3 residues: CASSTGLAGGWQFF. In DNA form, the CDR3 reads TGCGCCAGCAGCACGGGACTAGCGGGGGGATGGCAGTTCTTC.

The V gene is TRBV2, the J gene TRBJ2-7; D unclear. This CDR3 is 11 amino acids long. Trimming removed 8 bases at V and 3 bases at J, with 8 bases between. Germline assignment: CDR1 SNHLY and CDR2 FYNNEI. The CDR3 loop reads CASGYSYEQYF. The CDR3 region has the DNA TGTGCCAGCGGTTACAGCTACGAGCAGTACTTC.